One and the same sample provided the 32 T cell receptor beta chains below, sequenced in a study of shared clonotypes between healthy human individuals. The protocol was immunoSEQ multiplex PCR, while the TCRdb copy is restricted to in-frame clones and leaves out a portion. In the table there are approximately 940,000 clones, less than 85% of which are singletons. Sample: memory CD4+ T cells sorted from blood. Subset reported: CD45RA-negative fraction. These receptors originate from a man aged 18 to 35 in good health.

The chain combines TRBV5-1 with TRBJ2-7; TRBD1 or TRBD2 may be the D gene (5 bases each). This CDR3 is 14 amino acids long. From germline, CDR1 is SGHRS and CDR2 YFSETQ. The germline V and J ends were trimmed by 2 bases and 4 bases, with 13 bases remaining between them. The CDR3, as DNA: TGCGCCAGCAGCTTAACGGGGCCGGGGTACGAGCAGTACTTC. It is translated as CASSLTGPGYEQYF.

The count of this clone is one. V gene TRBV5-1 combines with J gene TRBJ2-1, with TRBD1 as a possible D gene (6 bases). CDR3 length: 15 amino acids. The germline gives CDR1 SGHRS, CDR2 YFSETQ. V was trimmed by 7 bases and J by 4 bases, leaving 18 bases between them. CDR3 bases: TGCGCCAGCGGGACACAGGGCGAGGGGTACAATGAGCAGTTCTTC. Translating it yields CASGTQGEGYNEQFF.

The chain links TRBV30 to TRBJ1-4; no definite D call. Per germline, CDR1 GTSNPN and CDR2 SVGIG (reference sequence). The CDR3 extends over 13 amino acids. Trimming left V 5 bases short and J 5 bases short, with 12 bases between. The CDR3 loop reads CAWETGSNEKLFF. CDR3 nucleotides: TGTGCCTGGGAGACGGGTTCAAATGAAAAACTGTTTTTT. The entire variable domain, with the rest obtained from reference TRBV30 and TRBJ1-4, is as follows: SQTIHQWPATLVQPVGSPLSLECTVEGTSNPNLYWYRQAAGRGLQLLFYSVGIGQISSEVPQNLSASRPQDRQFILSSKKLLLSDSGFYLCAWETGSNEKLFFGSGTQLSVL.

The chain is built from TRBV11-3 and TRBJ2-2; D remains unclear. There are 13 residues in the CDR3. Germline V lookup: CDR1 SGHNT, CDR2 YENEEA. V dropped 0 bases and J dropped 6 bases, with 5 bases sitting between them. In nucleotides, the CDR3 is TGTGCCAGCAGCTTAGATCCCGCCGGGGAGCTGTTTTTT. Its protein is CASSLDPAGELFF.

This chain uses TRBV7-3 with TRBJ1-1; no clear D gene. Trimming shortened V by 0 bases and J by 4 bases, and 9 bases separated the two germline ends. Germline loops: CDR1 SGHTA, CDR2 FQGTGA. CDR3 length: 14 amino acids. The CDR3 loop reads CASSLTGWGTEAFF. CDR3 DNA sequence: TGTGCCAGCAGCTTAACGGGGTGGGGCACTGAAGCTTTCTTT. Looking up the rest from reference TRBV7-3 and TRBJ1-1 gives the full variable domain: GAGVSQTPSNKVTEKGKYVELRCDPISGHTALYWYRQSLGQGPEFLIYFQGTGAADDSGLPNDRFFAVRPEGSVSTLKIQRTERGDSAVYLCASSLTGWGTEAFFGQGTRLTVV.

The table lists this clone with a few counts. The chain joins TRBV6-6 to TRBJ2-7; D is unresolved. CDR3 length: 14 residues. With 2 bases removed from V and 3 bases from J, the gap between germline ends came to 11 bases. The V gene's germline CDR1 is MNHNY and CDR2 SVGAGI (reference sequence). The CDR3 DNA follows: TGTGCCAGCAGTTACGTGGACGGGCACTACGAGCAGTACTTC. Protein product: CASSYVDGHYEQYF.

CDR3 nucleotide sequence: TGTGCCAGCTCACCAAGCACCCAGGGGCTTTCACCCCTCCACTTT. Protein sequence: CASSPSTQGLSPLHF. The rearrangement joins TRBV18 to TRBJ1-6, with D possibly TRBD1 on 6 matching bases. Germline CDR1 and CDR2: KGHSH and LQKENI. The V end was cut by 2 bases, the J end by 9 bases, with 14 bases between. CDR3 length: 15 residues.

Ten or more counts support this clone. The V gene is TRBV7-2, the J gene TRBJ1-5, with 9 bases lining up with TRBD1. The CDR3 length is 13 residues. Trimming took 4 bases from V and 5 from J; bases not matched to a gene: 0. Germline values: CDR1 SGHTA, CDR2 FQGNSA. The CDR3 loop reads CASSYRGHQPQHF. As DNA, the CDR3 is TGTGCCAGCAGCTACAGGGGGCATCAGCCCCAGCATTTT.

This clone was recorded once. The CDR3 loop is CASSLEDRSNSPLHF. The CDR3 nucleotides read TGCGCCAGCAGCTTGGAAGACCGGAGCAATTCACCCCTCCACTTT. The chain is built from TRBV5-1 and TRBJ1-6, with D uncertain. The germline V and J ends were trimmed by 0 bases and 7 bases, with 11 bases remaining between them. This CDR3 has 15 residues. Germline V gene lookup returns CDR1 SGHRS and CDR2 YFSETQ.

V is TRBV5-4 and J is TRBJ2-5; D gene unclear. Trimming removed 4 bases from V and 5 bases from J, with 9 bases in between. This CDR3 has 12 amino acids. Per the germline V gene, CDR1 is SGHNT and CDR2 is YYREEE (reference sequence). CDR3 amino acids: CASSGVLETQYF. Written as DNA, the CDR3 is TGTGCCAGCAGCGGCGTGTTGGAGACCCAGTACTTC.

This rearrangement joins TRBV5-4 to TRBJ2-7; 9 bases match TRBD1. CDR1 is SGHNT and CDR2 is YYREEE in the germline V gene (reference sequence). J lost 4 bases, V lost 4 bases, and 9 bases had no gene match. This CDR3 spans 15 amino acids. This chain's CDR3 is CASSPDRGRLYEQYF. CDR3 bases: TGTGCCAGCAGCCCCGACAGGGGGAGACTATACGAGCAGTACTTC.

The chain joins TRBV30 to TRBJ1-5; no clear D gene. Germline values: CDR1 GTSNPN, CDR2 SVGIG (reference sequence). The CDR3 runs 13 residues. V was cut by 2 bases and J by 5 bases, with 10 bases left in between. The CDR3 here is CAWSKRADQPQHF. In DNA, the CDR3 is TGTGCCTGGAGTAAGAGGGCGGATCAGCCCCAGCATTTT.

The chain recombines TRBV10-1 with TRBJ1-2; perhaps TRBD1 as D (5 bases). V lost 0 bases, J lost 5 bases, and 10 bases lay in between. Looked up from germline, CDR1 is WNHNN and CDR2 is SYGVQD (reference sequence). There are 14 residues in the CDR3. In DNA form, the CDR3 reads TGCGCCAGCAGTGAGTCGAGGGGAGGATATGGCTACACCTTC. Protein sequence: CASSESRGGYGYTF.

The chain links TRBV6-1 to TRBJ2-3; 7 bases agree with TRBD2. V shed 8 bases, J shed 3 bases, and the junction held 8 bases outside the gene matches. Germline CDR1 and CDR2: MNHNS and SASEGT. This CDR3 has 14 amino acids. CDR3 DNA sequence: TGTGCCAGCGGGGAGGGCAGACCTACAGATACGCAGTATTTT. It is translated as CASGEGRPTDTQYF.

The rearrangement joins TRBV7-8 to TRBJ2-3; 7 positions match TRBD2. CDR3 length equals 21 residues. Germline CDR1 reads SGHVS; CDR2 reads FQNEAQ. Losses at the gene ends were 3 bases for V and 1 base for J; bases not matched to a gene: 22. CDR3 sequence: CASSFLRGHLLSGERTDTQYF. CDR3 coding DNA: TGTGCCAGCAGCTTCCTCCGAGGACATTTACTAAGCGGGGAACGCACAGATACGCAGTATTTT.

The V call is TRBV7-2, the J call TRBJ2-1; no clear D gene. This CDR3 comprises 13 residues. V gave up 4 bases and J gave up 10 bases, with 14 bases separating them. Germline CDR1 and CDR2: SGHTA and FQGNSA. The CDR3 here is CASSSPLDPEQFF. CDR3 nucleotide sequence: TGTGCCAGCAGCTCGCCCTTAGACCCGGAGCAGTTCTTC.

This clone was detected a few times. This sequence joins TRBV5-1 and TRBJ2-1, with 12 bases lining up with TRBD2. This CDR3 contains 15 residues. Germline V CDR1 and CDR2: SGHRS, YFSETQ. Trimming at V came to 7 bases and at J to 7 bases, leaving 9 bases not matched to a gene. The CDR3 sequence: CASGRTSGTGNEQFF. CDR3 in DNA: TGCGCCAGCGGCCGGACTAGCGGGACGGGGAATGAGCAGTTCTTC.

This chain links TRBV30 with TRBJ1-6, with unresolved D. CDR1 and CDR2 (germline): GTSNPN, SVGIG (reference sequence). V dropped 1 base and J dropped 9 bases, with 16 bases sitting between them. The CDR3 totals 15 residues. The CDR3 region is CAWSGRMGSFSPLHF. The CDR3 DNA is TGTGCCTGGAGTGGGAGAATGGGTAGTTTTTCACCCCTCCACTTT.

This chain joins TRBV18 and TRBJ2-2; D is undetermined. The CDR3 spans 15 residues. Trimming pared 1 base from V and 2 bases from J, leaving 8 bases between. Germline values: CDR1 KGHSH, CDR2 LQKENI. For the CDR3, the DNA is TGTGCCAGCTCACCACTGGCTTTCAACACCGGGGAGCTGTTTTTT. Its translation is CASSPLAFNTGELFF. The variable domain in full, completed from reference TRBV18 and TRBJ2-2, reads NAGVMQNPRHLVRRRGQEARLRCSPMKGHSHVYWYRQLPEEGLKFMVYLQKENIIDESGMPKERFSAEFPKEGPSILRIQQVVRGDSAAYFCASSPLAFNTGELFFGEGSRLTVL.

The chain links TRBV6-1 to TRBJ1-2; no definite D call. Trimming took 4 bases from V and 7 from J, leaving 10 bases between them. This CDR3 region has 12 residues. CDR1 MNHNS and CDR2 SASEGT come from the germline V gene. CDR3 loop: CASSASQSGYTF. The CDR3 DNA reads TGTGCCAGCAGTGCATCACAGAGTGGCTACACCTTC.

The chain is built from TRBV6-6 and TRBJ1-2; D is undetermined. This CDR3 has 14 residues. Germline V gene lookup returns CDR1 MNHNY and CDR2 SVGAGI (reference sequence). V was pared by 10 bases and J by 0 bases, with 15 bases between. The CDR3 region has the DNA TGTGCCACCGGGAGGCCTCCGGCTAACTATGGCTACACCTTC. This gives the protein CATGRPPANYGYTF.

This clone was observed many times. The rearrangement joins TRBV28 to TRBJ1-5, with 7 bases that match TRBD1. V was pared by 7 bases and J by 5 bases, with 8 bases of the junction left unmatched. This CDR3 has 14 residues. CDR1 and CDR2 from the germline V gene are MDHEN and SYDVKM. CDR3 residues: CASTLGGGYQPQHF. DNA of the CDR3: TGTGCCAGCACCCTGGGAGGGGGCTATCAGCCCCAGCATTTT.

V and J are TRBV30 and TRBJ1-2; TRBD1 might be the D (5 bases). The germline V gene encodes CDR1 GTSNPN and CDR2 SVGIG (reference sequence). The CDR3 consists of 13 residues. The V gene lost 4 bases and the J gene lost 4 bases, with 13 bases spanning the gap. The CDR3 DNA follows: TGTGCCTGGACGGGCAGGGCCCTCTATGGCTACACCTTC. This codes for CAWTGRALYGYTF. Complete variable domain (other parts from reference TRBV30 and TRBJ1-2): SQTIHQWPATLVQPVGSPLSLECTVEGTSNPNLYWYRQAAGRGLQLLFYSVGIGQISSEVPQNLSASRPQDRQFILSSKKLLLSDSGFYLCAWTGRALYGYTFGSGTRLTVV.

The J gene is TRBJ2-1, the V gene TRBV4-2; D may be TRBD1 (5 bases). The V gene lost 5 bases and the J gene lost 4 bases, with 9 bases spanning the gap. In germline, CDR1 is LGHNA, CDR2 YNFKEQ. CDR3 length: 13 amino acids. The CDR3 bases are TGTGCCAGCAGCTACCAGGGTTACAATGAGCAGTTCTTC. Amino acids: CASSYQGYNEQFF.

V usage is TRBV30 and J usage is TRBJ2-5; D call uncertain. TRBJ2-7 matches the DNA end more closely, so the J call is doubtful. Germline values: CDR1 GTSNPN, CDR2 SVGIG (reference sequence). This CDR3 has 11 amino acids. The chain's CDR3 is CAWSSAYEQYF. For the CDR3, the DNA is TGTGCCTGGAGTTCTGCCTACGAGCAGTACTTC.

The chain has TRBV7-2 and TRBJ2-3; D might be TRBD2 (5 bases). The germline V gene encodes CDR1 SGHTA and CDR2 FQGNSA. The CDR3 extends over 16 amino acids. Trimming took off 1 base at V and 2 bases at J, with 13 bases between the two ends. CDR3 amino acids: CASSLGQRRHTDTQYF. CDR3 coding DNA: TGTGCCAGCAGCTTAGGCCAGCGGAGACACACAGATACGCAGTATTTT.

The rearrangement links TRBV11-2 to TRBJ2-1; possible D gene TRBD2, 6 bases. Germline CDR1 is SGHAT and CDR2 is FQNNGV. The V end lost 1 base, the J end lost 9 bases, and 13 bases lay between the germline ends. The CDR3 contains 14 residues. Here the CDR3 DNA reads TGTGCCAGCAGCTTAGGATCCGGGGGTTTTGAGCAGTTCTTC. The encoded protein is CASSLGSGGFEQFF.

This chain links TRBV25-1 with TRBJ1-4, with 10 bases lining up with TRBD1. J gave up 7 bases and V 5 bases, and 10 bases lay outside the gene matches. This CDR3 is built from 16 residues. The germline V gene encodes CDR1 MGHDK and CDR2 SYGVNS. The CDR3 region has the DNA TGTGCCAGCAGTTCCCCCCGGACAGGGGGTAGTGAAAAACTGTTTTTT. Protein product: CASSSPRTGGSEKLFF.

The chain uses TRBV7-2 and TRBJ2-7; perhaps TRBD2 as D (5 bases). Deletions cut 5 bases from V and 2 bases from J, with 16 bases between. There are 15 residues in the CDR3. Looked up from germline, CDR1 is SGHTA and CDR2 is FQGNSA. CDR3 bases: TGTGCCAGCAGCCCACGGGGTAAAGGGACCTACGAGCAGTACTTC. Its protein product is CASSPRGKGTYEQYF.

The chain employs TRBV7-2 and TRBJ2-3; D gene uncertain. V gave up 5 bases and J gave up 2 bases, with 5 bases separating them. The CDR3 covers 12 residues. CDR1 and CDR2 (germline): SGHTA, FQGNSA. CDR3 nucleotides: TGTGCCAGCAGCACAGACACAGATACGCAGTATTTT. Its translation is CASSTDTDTQYF.

With regard to this clone: A read error is possible here, since a much larger clone lies one base away. This chain joins TRBV5-6 and TRBJ1-1; tentative D call: TRBD1 (6 bases). CDR3 length: 13 amino acids. Germline CDR1 reads SGHDT; CDR2 reads YYEEEE. Trimming removed 0 bases from V and 3 bases from J, with 6 bases in between. The CDR3, as DNA: TGTGCCAGCAGCTTGGACAGGGACACTGAAGCTTTCTTT. The encoded protein is CASSLDRDTEAFF.

The genes are TRBV7-3 and TRBJ2-2; no clear D gene. Germline assignment: CDR1 SGHTA and CDR2 FQGTGA. The CDR3 spans 13 residues. The V and J ends lost 1 base and 6 bases respectively, with 6 bases between them. CDR3 sequence: CASSLIVAGELFF. The CDR3 DNA sequence: TGTGCCAGCAGCTTAATCGTTGCCGGGGAGCTGTTTTTT.